This is a list of T cell receptor beta chains from one sample in a study of early T cells in non-severe SARS-CoV-2 infection. Each CDR3 protein is one row after TCRdb ran MiXCR on the 5' RACE reads. In the table there are around 50,000 distinct CDR3 sequences, roughly an eighth of which are singletons. The material sequenced was whole blood. The receptors were gathered from an adult who was a healthcare worker with PCR-confirmed SARS-CoV-2 infection or an uninfected control (not recorded which). Each CDR3 is given with its conserved first and last residue. The order of the fields is V gene, J gene, D gene, clone size, CDR3 protein, CDR3 DNA. The D gene is left open where the match is weak. Some rows mark clone size as missing; the rest say once, few, many or name a class of expanded clone.

>TRBV2|TRBJ2-5|-|many
CASSESALGGETQYF
TGTGCCAGCAGTGAATCGGCTTTAGGGGGGGAGACCCAGTACTTC
>TRBV7-6|TRBJ1-2|-|many
CASSPNGLYGYTF
TGTGCCAGCAGCCCCAACGGTCTCTATGGCTACACCTTC
>TRBV5-1|TRBJ2-1|-|few
CASVDSRNNEQFF
TGCGCCAGCGTGGATAGTAGGAACAATGAGCAGTTCTTC
>TRBV7-3|TRBJ2-3|-|-
CASSPEAARADTQYF
TGTGCCAGCAGCCCAGAGGCCGCCCGGGCAGATACGCAGTATTTT
>TRBV27|TRBJ2-1|-|-
CASANYNEQFF
TGTGCCAGCGCGAATTACAATGAGCAGTTCTTC
>TRBV20-1|TRBJ2-7|-|few
CSAIEALSSYEQYF
TGCAGTGCCATAGAAGCGCTGAGCTCCTACGAGCAGTACTTC
>TRBV27|TRBJ2-7|-|many
CASSAPPTYEQYF
TGTGCCAGCAGTGCACCCCCTACCTACGAGCAGTACTTC
>TRBV7-7|TRBJ2-5|TRBD1|few
CASSLARDRWERETQYF
TGTGCCAGCAGCTTAGCGCGGGACAGGTGGGAAAGAGAGACCCAGTACTTC
>TRBV20-1|TRBJ2-3|TRBD2|-
CSAQKREEGTDTQYF
TGCAGTGCGCAGAAGCGGGAGGAGGGTACAGATACGCAGTATTTT
>TRBV29-1|TRBJ2-7|-|-
CSVGDGVERYF
TGCAGCGTTGGGGACGGGGTCGAGCGGTACTTC
>TRBV5-4|TRBJ2-5|-|few
CASSLVEGFQETQYF
TGTGCCAGCAGCTTGGTGGAAGGCTTCCAAGAGACCCAGTACTTC
>TRBV6-5|TRBJ1-6|-|-
CASSYYVTDPYSPLHF
TGTGCCAGCAGTTACTATGTTACAGACCCGTATTCACCCCTCCACTTT
>TRBV15|TRBJ2-5|-|few
CATSSGPQKETQYF
TGTGCCACCAGCAGTGGTCCCCAAAAAGAGACCCAGTACTTC
>TRBV4-2|TRBJ2-5|TRBD1|-
CASSLDRGGAETQYF
TGTGCCAGCAGCCTTGACAGGGGGGGCGCAGAGACCCAGTACTTC
>TRBV11-2|TRBJ2-2|TRBD2|-
CASSLEGLATTGELFF
TGTGCCAGCAGCTTAGAGGGACTAGCTACCACCGGGGAGCTGTTTTTT
>TRBV20-1|TRBJ2-3|-|-
CSASTGLYTDTQYF
TGCAGTGCTAGTACCGGCCTATACACAGATACGCAGTATTTT
>TRBV28|TRBJ2-1|TRBD2|many
CASSLAGLAGGGTYNEQFF
TGTGCCAGCAGTTTAGCGGGACTAGCGGGAGGAGGAACCTACAATGAGCAGTTCTTC
>TRBV11-2|TRBJ2-1|TRBD2|few
CASSFGRAENEQFF
TGTGCCAGCAGCTTCGGGAGGGCGGAGAATGAGCAGTTCTTC
>TRBV6-4|TRBJ1-1|-|-
CARVWDLGPFNTEAFF
TGTGCCAGGGTTTGGGACCTTGGCCCCTTTAACACTGAAGCTTTCTTT
>TRBV24-1|TRBJ2-2|TRBD1|few
CATSDPATGDGTGELFF
TGTGCCACCAGTGACCCAGCGACAGGGGACGGCACCGGGGAGCTGTTTTTT
>TRBV6-6|TRBJ2-6|-|-
CASNAGANVLTF
TGTGCCAGCAATGCTGGGGCCAACGTCCTGACTTTC
>TRBV27|TRBJ1-4|-|few
CASGRGLSNEKLFF
TGTGCCAGCGGACGAGGACTGAGTAATGAAAAACTGTTTTTT
>TRBV21-1|TRBJ1-2|-|few
CASSKASSERNYGYTF
TGTGCCAGCAGCAAAGCGTCCAGTGAGCGTAACTATGGCTACACCTTC
>TRBV28|TRBJ2-1|-|many
CASSLYQVRGEQFF
TGTGCCAGCAGTTTATACCAGGTCCGGGGTGAGCAGTTCTTC
>TRBV20-1|TRBJ1-1|-|few
CSASRTGMNTEAFF
TGCAGTGCTAGCAGGACGGGGATGAACACTGAAGCTTTCTTT
>TRBV9|TRBJ2-1|TRBD2|-
CASSGGTTNYNEQFF
TGTGCCAGCAGCGGGGGGACTACGAACTACAATGAGCAGTTCTTC
>TRBV5-4|TRBJ2-7|-|many
CASSLGETGAEQYF
TGTGCCAGCAGCTTAGGCGAGACGGGAGCCGAGCAGTACTTC
>TRBV9|TRBJ2-1|TRBD2|-
CASSPGTSSVDEQFF
TGTGCCAGCAGCCCCGGGACTAGCAGCGTGGATGAGCAGTTCTTC
>TRBV20-1|TRBJ2-7|TRBD2|-
CSASPATSVYEQYF
TGCAGTGCTAGCCCCGCGACTAGCGTCTACGAGCAGTACTTC
>TRBV7-6|TRBJ1-3|-|many
CASSLQDRNTIYF
TGTGCCAGCAGCTTACAGGACAGAAACACCATATATTTT
>TRBV5-1|TRBJ1-2|-|many
CASSQTVNYGYTF
TGCGCCAGCAGCCAGACAGTGAACTATGGCTACACCTTC
>TRBV2|TRBJ2-5|TRBD2|-
CASSGLAGAGETQYF
TGTGCCAGCAGCGGACTAGCGGGAGCCGGAGAGACCCAGTACTTC
>TRBV4-1|TRBJ2-7|TRBD1|few
CASSQGIQGSPYEQYF
TGCGCCAGCAGCCAAGGAATACAGGGGTCTCCCTACGAGCAGTACTTC
>TRBV6-2/TRBV6-3|TRBJ2-1|-|many
CASGWRDSYNEQFF
TGTGCCAGCGGCTGGCGGGATTCCTACAATGAGCAGTTCTTC
>TRBV28|TRBJ2-3|TRBD1|many
CASSSPGQSSTDTQYF
TGTGCCAGCAGTTCCCCGGGACAGAGCAGCACAGATACGCAGTATTTT
>TRBV28|TRBJ1-6|-|-
CASSSPLHF
TGTGCCAGCAGTTCACCCCTCCACTTT
>TRBV18|TRBJ2-3|-|-
CASSPQDTQYF
TGTGCCAGCTCACCACAAGATACGCAGTATTTT
>TRBV20-1|TRBJ1-6|-|-
CSARDREGFGPLHF
TGCAGTGCTAGAGATCGGGAGGGATTTGGACCCCTCCACTTT
>TRBV12-3/TRBV12-4|TRBJ2-1|TRBD2|few
CASSSGTSGTQQFF
TGTGCCAGCAGTTCGGGGACTAGCGGTACCCAGCAGTTCTTC
>TRBV19|TRBJ2-7|-|many
CASSTGSPEQYF
TGTGCCAGTAGTACCGGGAGTCCTGAGCAGTACTTC
>TRBV5-1|TRBJ2-7|TRBD1|-
CASSLVRDSFAYEQYF
TGCGCCAGCAGCTTGGTTCGGGACAGCTTCGCCTACGAGCAGTACTTC
>TRBV5-1|TRBJ2-5|TRBD1|-
CASSLEDRTGETQYF
TGCGCCAGCAGCTTGGAGGACAGGACTGGAGAGACCCAGTACTTC
>TRBV7-6|TRBJ1-3|-|many
CASSQDLSGNTIYF
TGTGCCAGCAGCCAGGACCTCTCTGGAAACACCATATATTTT
>TRBV29-1|TRBJ2-2|-|-
CSVGQTNTGELFF
TGCAGCGTTGGACAGACGAACACCGGGGAGCTGTTTTTT
>TRBV5-1|TRBJ1-4|-|few
CASSLAAQGNEKLFF
TGCGCCAGCAGCTTGGCCGCACAGGGAAATGAAAAACTGTTTTTT
>TRBV29-1|TRBJ2-3|-|few
CSVRGTDTQYF
TGCAGCGTTCGGGGCACAGATACGCAGTATTTT